This entry concerns a single TCR beta chain. The antigen it binds to is not known. No base qualities exist here, and no much larger clone lies one base off it. This specimen comes from a study of blood T cell repertoires in COVID-19 (dated by TCRdb to 2019 to 2021). As for the study more broadly: Collaborator samples came from the United States, Italy and Spain and covered acute and convalescent phases of COVID-19. Where available, HLA class I and class II types were obtained from metadata supplied by the sample provider rather than from assay-based typing. Nearly every sample came with metadata listing a de-identified subject ID, COVID-19 status, age in years and sex. The repertoires were released in a freely available public database intended as a resource for research on the immune response to SARS-CoV-2. Subjects who had been exposed to COVID-19, were actively infected with it, or had recovered from it provided the deeply sampled blood TCRbeta repertoires that made up the dataset. Samples were obtained from the ongoing ImmuneRACE study (first 160 participants) and from over 1,000 subjects provided by 6 global collaborators. The material from the prospective study consisted of cDNA or gDNA derived from T cells, B-cell-depleted T cells, or PBMCs.

Enrolling through a virtual design, the prospective study's participants ranged in age from roughly 18 to 90 years and lived across 20 to 30 United States geographic areas. To assign participants to cohorts, the prospective study relied on clinical history that participants themselves reported in a screening survey and a study questionnaire. For ImmuneRACE Cohort 3, a participant was defined as recovered based on two consecutive negative NP/OP PCR tests, clearance by a healthcare professional, or resolution of symptoms. Mobile phlebotomists in the prospective study collected whole blood, serum and a nasopharyngeal or oropharyngeal swab from every participant. Additional blood draws and questionnaires over an approximately two-month period could optionally be provided by prospective study participants. Before DNA extraction, blood samples from the prospective study were shipped at room temperature or frozen.

The germline V gene (reference sequence) gives CDR1 as GTSNPN and CDR2 as SVGIG. From its cysteine to its phenylalanine, the CDR3 spans 15 amino acids. Only CDR3 DNA remains: 45 bases, in frame from the first base. At the junction V is shortened by 2 bases and J by 2 bases, with 13 bases in between. What the work shows at the level of the full study, not this receptor alone: The quantity of clinical and demographic metadata differed by source and by participant and was supplied without curation.

TCRbeta CDR3 regions were amplified from genomic DNA using the immunoSEQ Assay, a bias-controlled multiplex PCR. On the authors' methods: The number of nucleated cells in each sample was estimated from the amplification of reference gene primers within the assay. To quantify the absolute abundance of each unique TCRbeta CDR3 rearrangement, sequence reads were collapsed and filtered. For each sample, productive Simpson clonality was calculated by taking the square root of Simpson's diversity index across productive rearrangements. The immuneACCESS repertoire file appears here via TCRdb, limited to in-frame rearrangements. These files lack a portion of the clones; in checked studies, under half of the deficit traces to unresolved V genes, and the cause of the others is not known. The D gene and trimming were derived from the DNA, and the V and J assignments and clone size from that table. This sample gives more than 100,000 clones in total; less than 90% of them show up just once. 3.5% to 4% of the sample goes to the ten largest clones.

The origin of this receptor is a woman aged 25 to 39 who had recovered from COVID-19. Rearrangement joined TRBV30 to TRBJ1-3; TRBD1 is possibly the D segment (6 matching bases). Specimen: PBMCs or T cells enriched from blood (not recorded which). The nucleotides read TGTGCCTGGAGTAGAACAGGGTTTACTGGAAACACCATATATTTT. This translates into CAWSRTGFTGNTIYF.